Listed here are 29 T cell receptor beta chains from one sample, sequenced in a study of blood T cells in healthy people across ages. PCR was performed a second time for about 6 to 11 cycles using a sample-barcoded 5' primer and a J-beta primer mix. In TCRdb, the 5' RACE reads were re-called with MiXCR into one record per CDR3 protein. The sample shows about 1,400,000 distinct CDR3 sequences, approximately 59% of them seen only once. The sample was blood. The receptors shown here come from a man younger than 30 in good health.

The rearrangement uses TRBV12-3 or TRBV12-4 and TRBJ1-5; a weak D match, TRBD1 (5 bases). This CDR3 spans 16 amino acids. V lost 1 base and J 1 base, leaving 11 bases between the germline ends. CDR3 loop: CASSLVGGMSNQPQHF. The CDR3, as DNA: TGTGCCAGCAGTTTAGTTGGGGGGATGAGCAATCAGCCCCAGCATTTT.

This rearrangement joins TRBV20-1 to TRBJ2-7; D is perhaps TRBD1 or TRBD2 (7 bases each). Per the germline V gene, CDR1 is DFQATT and CDR2 is SNEGSKA (reference sequence). Trimming took off 3 bases at V and 4 bases at J, with 13 bases between the two ends. The CDR3 has 13 residues. The CDR3 DNA follows: TGCAGTGCTAGGGGAGGGGGCGGATACGAGCAGTACTTC. Translated: CSARGGGGYEQYF.

This clonotype was seen more than once but under ten times. The rearrangement joins TRBV27 to TRBJ2-4; a weak D match, TRBD1 (8 bases). Germline V gene data show CDR1 as MNHEY and CDR2 as SMNVEV (reference sequence). V gave up 6 bases and J gave up 8 bases, with 17 bases separating them. This CDR3 is built from 14 residues. As DNA, the CDR3 is TGTGCCAGCAGACAAACAGGGGGGGGGGACATTCAGTACTTC. This gives the protein CASRQTGGGDIQYF.

The chain combines TRBV5-1 with TRBJ2-2; no definite D call. Germline CDR1 SGHRS, CDR2 YFSETQ. The CDR3 spans 13 residues. V lost 4 bases and J 6 bases, leaving 10 bases between the germline ends. DNA for the CDR3: TGCGCCAGCAGCGTGGAGACCTCCGGGGAGCTGTTTTTT. The encoded protein is CASSVETSGELFF. The full variable domain, completed using reference TRBV5-1 and TRBJ2-2, is KAGVTQTPRYLIKTRGQQVTLSCSPISGHRSVSWYQQTPGQGLQFLFEYFSETQRNKGNFPGRFSGRQFSNSRSEMNVSTLELGDSALYLCASSVETSGELFFGEGSRLTVL.

The rearrangement uses TRBV11-2 and TRBJ2-7; the match to TRBD1 covers 8 bases. Losses at the gene ends were 0 bases for V and 0 bases for J; bases not matched to a gene: 1. Germline CDR1 SGHAT, CDR2 FQNNGV. The CDR3 length is 15 residues. The CDR3 DNA is TGTGCCAGCAGCTTAGAGACAGGGGACTCCTACGAGCAGTACTTC. This translates into CASSLETGDSYEQYF.

In this sample, this clonotype turned up once. The V and J genes are TRBV6-5 and TRBJ2-3, with 8 positions matching TRBD2. The V gene end was trimmed by 6 bases and the J gene end by 5 bases; junction bases not matched to a gene: 10. Germline lookup yields CDR1 MNHEY and CDR2 SVGAGI. This CDR3 contains 15 residues. The CDR3 loop is CASREIAGYVDTQYF. In DNA form, the CDR3 reads TGTGCCAGCAGAGAGATAGCGGGATATGTAGATACGCAGTATTTT.

This clonotype was picked up a small number of times. The chain has TRBV15 and TRBJ1-5; D remains unclear. The V gene lost 0 bases and the J gene lost 3 bases, with 9 bases spanning the gap. CDR3 size: 15 residues. Germline V gene lookup returns CDR1 LNHNV and CDR2 YYDKDF (reference sequence). CDR3 nucleotide sequence: TGTGCCACCAGCAGAGATCGAGGCGACAATCAGCCCCAGCATTTT. Translated: CATSRDRGDNQPQHF.

This chain links TRBV12-3 or TRBV12-4 with TRBJ1-2, with D unresolved. V was pared by 6 bases and J by 0 bases, with 20 bases between. The CDR3 is 17 amino acids. The CDR3: CASSSSLGHQTNYGYTF. The CDR3 nucleotides read TGTGCCAGCAGCTCATCACTAGGGCATCAGACTAACTATGGCTACACCTTC.

This sequence joins TRBV2 and TRBJ2-7; D call uncertain. The J call could be wrong; TRBJ2-4 is a better fit for the DNA end. Per germline, CDR1 SNHLY and CDR2 FYNNEI. The CDR3 runs to 14 residues. The CDR3 DNA sequence: TGTGCCAGCAGTGAAACGAAGTTGGGGAACATTCAGTACTTC. Translating gives CASSETKLGNIQYF.

V usage is TRBV7-2 and J usage is TRBJ2-6; D tentatively fits TRBD1 or TRBD2 (6 bases each). Trimming stripped 2 bases from V and 0 bases from J, with 14 bases between. The CDR3 runs to 18 residues. In germline, CDR1 is SGHTA, CDR2 FQGNSA. For the CDR3, the DNA is TGTGCCAGCAGCTTACAAGGGGGGATGAGCTCTGGGGCCAACGTCCTGACTTTC. It encodes CASSLQGGMSSGANVLTF.

V usage is TRBV4-3 and J usage is TRBJ2-1; tentatively, D is TRBD2 (7 bases). The CDR3 runs to 17 residues. The germline V gene has CDR1 LGHNA and CDR2 YSLEER. With 0 bases removed from V and 1 base from J, the gap between germline ends came to 13 bases. The CDR3 spells CASSQDLRGASYNEQFF. CDR3 nucleotides: TGCGCCAGCAGCCAAGATCTCCGGGGGGCATCCTACAATGAGCAGTTCTTC.

This clonotype appeared a few times. The gene calls are TRBV5-1 and TRBJ2-1, with 9 bases fitting TRBD1. CDR3 length: 15 amino acids. The J segment lost 3 bases and the V segment lost 3 bases, leaving 4 bases of the junction unmatched. From germline, CDR1 is SGHRS and CDR2 YFSETQ. This CDR3 is CASSSRQGDYNEQFF. The CDR3 nucleotides are TGCGCCAGCAGCTCCCGACAGGGGGACTACAATGAGCAGTTCTTC. Filled out from reference TRBV5-1 and TRBJ2-1, the complete variable domain reads KAGVTQTPRYLIKTRGQQVTLSCSPISGHRSVSWYQQTPGQGLQFLFEYFSETQRNKGNFPGRFSGRQFSNSRSEMNVSTLELGDSALYLCASSSRQGDYNEQFFGPGTRLTVL.

V gene TRBV5-1 combines with J gene TRBJ2-3, with 9 bases aligning to TRBD1. Germline V CDR1 and CDR2: SGHRS, YFSETQ. The J segment lost 2 bases and the V segment lost 0 bases, leaving 4 bases of the junction unmatched. The CDR3 covers 16 residues. CDR3 residues: CASSLEGQGNTDTQYF. The CDR3 DNA is TGCGCCAGCAGCTTGGAGGGACAGGGAAACACAGATACGCAGTATTTT.

V and J are TRBV7-8 and TRBJ2-7; TRBD2 matches at 8 bases. Per the germline V gene, CDR1 is SGHVS and CDR2 is FQNEAQ. The V gene end was trimmed by 0 bases and the J gene end by 11 bases; junction bases not matched to a gene: 6. This CDR3 contains 13 residues. The CDR3 sequence: CASSLAIEREKYF. As DNA, the CDR3 is TGTGCCAGCAGCTTAGCAATAGAGCGGGAGAAGTACTTC. The full variable domain, completed using reference TRBV7-8 and TRBJ2-7, is GAGVSQSPRYKVAKRGQDVALRCDPISGHVSLFWYQQALGQGPEFLTYFQNEAQLDKSGLPSDRFFAERPEGSVSTLKIQRTQQEDSAVYLCASSLAIEREKYFGPGTRLTVT.

The chain is built from TRBV27 and TRBJ2-1; D remains ambiguous. Germline V CDR1 and CDR2: MNHEY, SMNVEV (reference sequence). Trimming shortened V by 3 bases and J by 3 bases, and 12 bases separated the two germline ends. The CDR3 extends over 15 amino acids. The CDR3, as DNA: TGTGCCAGCAGTTTGACTGACTCACACTACAATGAGCAGTTCTTC. It yields the protein CASSLTDSHYNEQFF.

This chain connects TRBV29-1 to TRBJ1-1; weak D call: TRBD1 (6 bases). The CDR3 has 12 amino acids. V lost 3 bases to trimming and J lost 8 bases, with 13 bases between them. Germline values: CDR1 SQVTM, CDR2 ANQGSEA. The CDR3 is CSVEGHPEEAFF. The CDR3 DNA sequence: TGCAGCGTTGAGGGACACCCCGAGGAAGCTTTCTTT. Supplemented by reference TRBV29-1 and TRBJ1-1, the full variable domain reads SAVISQKPSRDICQRGTSLTIQCQVDSQVTMMFWYRQQPGQSLTLIATANQGSEATYESGFVIDKFPISRPNLTFSTLTVSNMSPEDSSIYLCSVEGHPEEAFFGQGTRLTVV.

J is TRBJ1-2 and V is TRBV4-2, with D hard to call. Germline V CDR1 and CDR2: LGHNA, YNFKEQ. CDR3 size: 15 residues. Trimming took 1 base from V and 1 from J, leaving 10 bases between them. CDR3 protein: CASSQAPGGNYGYTF. In DNA, the CDR3 is TGTGCCAGCAGCCAAGCCCCGGGCGGTAACTATGGCTACACCTTC.

The sample holds a few counts of this clonotype. This sequence joins TRBV5-1 and TRBJ2-7, with D possibly TRBD1 on 8 matching bases. With 1 base removed from V and 3 bases from J, the gap between germline ends came to 11 bases. Germline CDR1 SGHRS, CDR2 YFSETQ. The CDR3 contains 14 residues. The CDR3 nucleotides read TGCGCCAGCAGCTTGACAGGGGGGGACTACGAGCAGTACTTC. Protein: CASSLTGGDYEQYF. The full variable domain, in which reference TRBV5-1 and TRBJ2-7 provide the parts outside the CDR3, is KAGVTQTPRYLIKTRGQQVTLSCSPISGHRSVSWYQQTPGQGLQFLFEYFSETQRNKGNFPGRFSGRQFSNSRSEMNVSTLELGDSALYLCASSLTGGDYEQYFGPGTRLTVT.

The chain couples TRBV20-1 to TRBJ2-4, with 14 bases identical to TRBD2. Germline CDR1 reads DFQATT; CDR2 reads SNEGSKA (reference sequence). The V gene end was trimmed by 5 bases and the J gene end by 5 bases; junction bases not matched to a gene: 8. This CDR3 region has 16 residues. The CDR3 sequence: CSADPGLAGGENIQYF. CDR3 coding DNA: TGCAGTGCTGACCCTGGACTAGCGGGGGGCGAAAACATTCAGTACTTC.

The CDR3 here is CASTAGAGANVLTF. Written as DNA, the CDR3 is TGTGCCAGCACGGCAGGGGCCGGGGCCAACGTCCTGACTTTC. The chain uses TRBV13 and TRBJ2-6, with D perhaps TRBD1 (6 bases). Between the trimmed V and J ends, which lost 7 bases and 4 bases, there was a span of 11 bases. The CDR3 extends over 14 amino acids. The germline CDR1 and CDR2 sequences are PRHDT and FYEKMQ (reference sequence). The full variable domain, completed using reference TRBV13 and TRBJ2-6, is AAGVIQSPRHLIKEKRETATLKCYPIPRHDTVYWYQQGPGQDPQFLISFYEKMQSDKGSIPDRFSAQQFSDYHSELNMSSLELGDSALYFCASTAGAGANVLTFGAGSRLTVL.

The chain has TRBV3-1 and TRBJ2-3; 9 bases map to TRBD1. Germline assignment: CDR1 LGHDT and CDR2 YNNKEL (reference sequence). The trim removed 0 bases at V and 5 bases at J, leaving 6 bases unmatched. The CDR3 sequence is 16 residues long. This CDR3 reads CASSQEEGTGRDTQYF. Here the CDR3 DNA reads TGTGCCAGCAGCCAAGAGGAGGGGACAGGGAGAGATACGCAGTATTTT.

This clonotype was found a few times. The chain joins TRBV3-1 to TRBJ1-2; D gene uncertain. The CDR3 contains 15 residues. The V and J ends lost 0 bases and 6 bases respectively, with 14 bases between them. Germline loops: CDR1 LGHDT, CDR2 YNNKEL (reference sequence). In DNA, the CDR3 is TGTGCCAGCAGCCAAGAGGGAGACGTGTCCCATGGCTACACCTTC. It is translated as CASSQEGDVSHGYTF.

This chain joins TRBV9 and TRBJ2-1; no definite D call. CDR1 is SGDLS, CDR2 YYNGEE, per germline. V lost 1 base to trimming and J lost 4 bases, with 18 bases between them. The CDR3 length is 17 residues. Here the CDR3 reads CASSVTHPSSPYNEQFF. The CDR3 DNA reads as TGTGCCAGCAGCGTAACCCACCCGAGTTCACCTTACAATGAGCAGTTCTTC.

The V call is TRBV4-1, the J call TRBJ2-5, with D perhaps TRBD2 (6 bases). Between the trimmed V and J ends, which lost 0 bases and 5 bases, there was a span of 13 bases. Per germline, CDR1 MGHRA and CDR2 YSYEKL. The CDR3 is 15 amino acids. CDR3 in DNA: TGCGCCAGCAGCCAAGACGAGGCGGCGGGGGAGACCCAGTACTTC. Translated: CASSQDEAAGETQYF.

The chain uses TRBV12-3 or TRBV12-4 and TRBJ2-2; 9 bases fit TRBD2. V shed 6 bases, J shed 4 bases, and the junction held 9 bases outside the gene matches. The CDR3 loop spans 16 amino acids. The CDR3 sequence is CASRPGLAGGTGELFF. CDR3 coding DNA: TGTGCCAGCAGACCGGGACTAGCCGGAGGCACCGGGGAGCTGTTTTTT.

This clonotype was counted a few times. V usage is TRBV28 and J usage is TRBJ2-1; possible D gene TRBD1, 5 bases. Germline V gene lookup returns CDR1 MDHEN and CDR2 SYDVKM. This CDR3 comprises 14 residues. Trimming shortened V by 2 bases and J by 6 bases, and 11 bases separated the two germline ends. CDR3 nucleotides: TGTGCCAGCAGTTTAAGCCAGGGCCCCAATGAGCAGTTCTTC. This gives the protein CASSLSQGPNEQFF.

V usage is TRBV19 and J usage is TRBJ2-1; tentatively, D is TRBD2 (6 bases). V was cut by 1 base and J by 4 bases, with 8 bases left in between. Germline CDR1 reads LNHDA; CDR2 reads SQIVND (reference sequence). This CDR3 has 14 amino acids. The CDR3 coding sequence is TGTGCCAGTAGTATAGGCGGGAAGTACAATGAGCAGTTCTTC. Translated, it gives CASSIGGKYNEQFF.

V usage is TRBV4-1 and J usage is TRBJ1-1; D uncertain. CDR3 length: 15 amino acids. V was clipped by 8 bases and J by 0 bases, with 16 bases between them. CDR1 and CDR2 from the germline V gene are MGHRA and YSYEKL. In nucleotides, the CDR3 is TGCGCCAGCGGTGAACCCGGGTATATGAACACTGAAGCTTTCTTT. Protein: CASGEPGYMNTEAFF.

In this sample, this clonotype turned up a few times. The V call is TRBV20-1, the J call TRBJ2-1; 7 positions match TRBD1. The CDR3 sequence is 16 residues long. CDR1 and CDR2 (germline): DFQATT, SNEGSKA (reference sequence). The J segment lost 2 bases and the V segment lost 2 bases, leaving 9 bases of the junction unmatched. The CDR3 reads CSARSTGAITYNEQFF. The CDR3 DNA follows: TGCAGTGCTAGAAGTACAGGGGCGATCACCTACAATGAGCAGTTCTTC.